A single T cell receptor beta chain is shown here with its context. Its antigen specificity is not known. It has no much larger one-base neighbor in the sample; base qualities were not kept. TCR beta CDR3 regions were amplified from genomic DNA by bias-controlled multiplex PCR with the immunoSEQ v3 hsTCRB kit. The TCR libraries were sequenced on an Illumina NextSeq 500 to approximately 2.1 million read pairs for survey level or about 5-6 million read pairs for deep level. Per the authors' processing: V, D and J genes were assigned, non-productive sequences were removed, and clonality was reported by immunoSEQ Analyzer software. Repertoires of infused TIL and blood were compared using productive Simpson clonality and the Morisita overlap index of productive TRB rearrangements. TCRdb's version of the immuneACCESS table is confined to in-frame rearrangements and falls short of the full clone set. An unresolved V gene accounts for under half of the shortfall where checked; the remainder is of unknown origin. The V and J calls and clone size were taken over from that table, and D and trimming were inferred from the DNA. The sample data list about 26,000 clones, and less than 65% of these were observed just once. The ten top clones hold roughly 15% of the sample.

This entry is derived from a study of TIL therapy for anti-PD-1-resistant metastatic lung cancer (dated by TCRdb to 2020 to 2023). Regarding the study in general: A median age of about 57 years (range roughly 35-80) and a median tumor PD-L1 proportion score of 6% were recorded among enrolled patients. Most of the cohort had lung adenocarcinoma, four tumors were EGFR-mutant and two were ALK-rearranged, and half of the patients were current or former smokers. Across the cohort, whole-exome sequencing showed a median non-synonymous tumor mutation burden of about 1.5 mutations per megabase. Clonotypes were tracked across tumor, expanded TIL product and serial blood samples by T cell receptor beta sequencing of tumor and peripheral blood.

Broader findings and caveats from the paper: High clonal turnover was observed in TIL culture, with many enriched product clones not detected in the baseline tumor, which suggested clonal contraction rather than faithful expansion. Higher clonality and lower diversity were observed in expanded TIL cultures than in baseline intratumoral T cells (median clonality roughly 6% vs 31%, p < 0.0001). The study protocol defined all tumor marker inferences as exploratory. Because the cohort was highly selected, with more treatment-naive, never-smoker and oncogene-addicted patients than is typical, generalizability is limited.

Deletion took 8 bases off V and 4 bases off J, with a span of 17 bases between the germline ends. Including cysteine and phenylalanine, the CDR3 has 14 amino acids. CDR3 DNA only is kept here, 42 bases in frame from base 1. CDR1 LNHDA and CDR2 SQIVND were looked up in the germline V gene (reference sequence). This specimen's time point label, per the study, means: pre-treatment sample, taken before nivolumab and TIL therapy. Excised metastases, mostly pleural nodules or supraclavicular lymph nodes, were used as baseline tumor samples and were taken from the same resection from which TIL were grown. Tumors were harvested prior to any PD-1/PD-L1 blockade, after which nivolumab was administered to patients, and lymphodepletion, expanded TIL infusion and IL-2 were given to patients who progressed. Adults with stage 4 NSCLC were enrolled in a dual-center phase I trial from 2017 to January 2020. The samples were drawn from an open-label, single-arm phase I trial testing tumor-infiltrating lymphocyte therapy combined with nivolumab in advanced non-small cell lung cancer. Parts of each resected tumor were snap-frozen in liquid nitrogen and kept at -80 degrees C. Tumor regions of interest were selected on H&E sections using laser-capture macrodissection, ground into roughly 15 mg aliquots, and extracted using Qiagen Allprep kits.

This sample comprised tumor tissue, obtained at baseline. The rearranged segments are TRBV19 and TRBJ1-1; perhaps TRBD1 is the D gene, with 6 bases matching. The sequence was collected from a woman between 30 and 80 years old with non-small cell lung cancer. The nucleotide sequence is given as TGTGCCAGTTTCCAACAGGGACGGAGCACTGAAGCTTTCTTT. Its product reads: CASFQQGRSTEAFF.